This T cell receptor beta chain was captured in a study of blood T cell repertoires in COVID-19. Study information: COVID-19 samples from acute and convalescent phases originated in the United States, Italy and Spain. PBMCs, B-cell-depleted T cells, or T cells provided the cDNA or gDNA that made up the material.

How the authors handled the data: From reference gene primer amplification, estimates of nucleated cell counts were derived. Profiled with immunoSEQ multiplex PCR; TCRdb holds only in-frame clones, not every one. The DNA gave D and trimming, while V, J and clone size come from that table. This table holds roughly 260,000 clones, approximately 90% found once. This TCR was recovered from a woman aged 40-49 years who had recovered from COVID-19. Material for sequencing was peripheral blood.

The CDR3 DNA is TGTGCCAGCAGCCAAGGGTGGGGGCTGAGGAATGGCTACACCTTC. Translating gives CASSQGWGLRNGYTF. This chain uses TRBV3-1 (or the pseudogene TRBV3-2) with TRBJ1-2; maybe TRBD1 (6 bases). Trimming cost V 1 base and J 6 bases, with 15 bases left between them. The CDR3 loop spans 15 amino acids. Germline loops: CDR1 LGHDT, CDR2 YNNKEL (reference sequence).